This is a list of T cell receptor beta chains from one sample in a study of CD8+ T cells in alopecia areata. Sequencing was performed with immunoSEQ multiplex PCR; in TCRdb, only in-frame clones are kept and a portion is missing. The repertoire includes more than 90,000 clones, 58% of them detected once, and under 35% sits in the top ten. Sample: CD8+ T cells sorted from blood, taken at week 4, from a patient treated with tofacitinib. Receptors were obtained from a human donor with alopecia areata. Each CDR3 is given with its conserved first and last residue. A D gene is named only where the DNA matches it firmly. For some rows the clone size is stated as once, few or many, or as a class when expanded; others skip it.

D gene	J gene	V gene	clone size	CDR3 DNA	CDR3 protein
.	TRBJ1-1	TRBV27	once	TGTGCCAGCAGCCTCTTCGGGCAGCCTAACACTGAAGCTTTCTTT	CASSLFGQPNTEAFF
.	TRBJ2-7	TRBV10-3	.	TGTGCCATCATGATAGACAGTACCTACGAGCAGTACTTC	CAIMIDSTYEQYF
.	TRBJ2-5	TRBV18	.	TGTGCCAGCTCACCGCCCGGACAGAACCAAGAGACCCAGTACTTC	CASSPPGQNQETQYF
.	TRBJ2-5	TRBV30	.	TGTGCCTGGAGTGTACTACAAGAGACCCAGTACTTC	CAWSVLQETQYF
.	TRBJ2-1	TRBV2	.	TGTGCCAGCTCCCCCGGTGGGAATGAGCAGTTCTTC	CASSPGGNEQFF
.	TRBJ2-5	TRBV7-8	.	TGTGCCAGCAGCTTAGTAGATGCCCTCCAAGAGACCCAGTACTTC	CASSLVDALQETQYF
.	TRBJ2-3	TRBV21-1	few	TGTGCCAGCACCAAAAGAAGGGACAGGGGTAATCATACGCAGTATTTT	CASTKRRDRGNHTQYF
.	TRBJ1-5	TRBV2	few	TGTGCCAGCAGTGACGCCGGGCCGGCCCCTAATCAGCCCCAGCATTTT	CASSDAGPAPNQPQHF
.	TRBJ2-3	TRBV29-1	few	TGCAGCATTGTAGACCGGACGGGTACGCAGTATTTT	CSIVDRTGTQYF
TRBD1	TRBJ2-7	TRBV27	few	TGTGCCATCGGACAGGGGTCCTACGAGCAGTACTTC	CAIGQGSYEQYF
.	TRBJ2-5	TRBV12-5	.	TGTGCTAGTGGAGGGATAGAAGAGACCCAGTACTTC	CASGGIEETQYF